This paragraph covers one T cell receptor beta chain sequence. Its antigen remains unidentified. No much larger clone is present one base from it, and per-base qualities are unavailable. The CDR3 holds 15 amino acids from the cysteine to the phenylalanine. Only the CDR3 DNA is retained, 45 bases long and in frame from the first base. V is reduced by 1 base and J by 0 bases, leaving a spacing of 8 bases between them. The germline V gene provides CDR1 SGHRS and CDR2 YFSETQ. This specimen belongs to a study of long-term antiretroviral therapy in people with HIV (dated by TCRdb to about 2022). At the level of the whole study: The earliest samples were collected approximately a decade before the 2015 WHO recommendation for immediate ART, a period when ART was typically delayed until CD4 counts fell. A retrospective serial study tested whether ART initiation and durable HIV suppression were associated with changes in peripheral blood TRB repertoire composition and diversity. The cohort contributed over 150 cryopreserved PBMC samples from around 33 adults with confirmed HIV infection, collected serially over a mean of 6 years (range 1-12). About 35% of the 30 participants with HIV were female. No cross-contamination during QIAcube processing was shown when test extractions of a monoclonal T-cell line were performed alongside a few dozen polyclonal samples.

Sequencing of the TRB variable region was done with the immunoSEQ hsTCRB v3.0 assay at survey level resolution. TRB sequencing targeted a depth of roughly 40,000-55,000 T-cell genomes per sample. TRB libraries were pooled and sequenced on an Illumina MiSeq using a v3 150-cycle kit. Under the source paper's analysis protocol: Analysis of repertoires was carried out in R inside a reproducible Nextflow workflow spanning QC, data transformation and analysis. LymphoSeq2, an R package for exploring AIRR-Seq data, was used to implement the custom analyses. Several samples that produced fewer than 5000 total TRB sequences were removed, so approximately 170 HIV repertoires were analyzed. Of the approximately 190 retained HIV repertoires, under 65 were collected before and approximately 130 after ART initiation. Repertoires were downsampled to 5000 TRB nucleotide sequences, with summary statistics averaged over 100 downsampling iterations. Only TRB sequences with CDR3 regions of at least seven amino acids were retained for analysis. Two measures captured diversity: a Shannon entropy-derived clonality score and the Gini coefficient. In repertoire networks, the top 5000 CDR3 amino acid sequences were linked whenever an edit distance of one separated two sequences. GLIPH2 predicted antigen specificity groups and MHC restriction for TRB CDR3 amino acid sequences. To flag known associations with CMV, EBV, HIV or tissue antigens, CDR3 amino acid sequences were compared against VDJdb and McPAS-TCR. Pre-ART, post-ART and control groups were compared with Wilcoxon signed-rank tests and Holm-Bonferroni correction. TCRdb re-hosts the immuneACCESS table, in-frame sequences only. Its copies lack some clones; in the studies checked, an unresolved V gene accounts for under half of them, and the cause for the rest is not known. That table gives V, J and clone size, and the DNA gave D and trimming. In all, the sample holds 42,000 or so clones, and 75% to 90% of those were seen once. Jointly, the top ten make up roughly 5.7% of the sample.

What the study reported, not specific to this receptor: Inferences about post-ART repertoire changes are limited because no data were available on ART adherence, viral resistance or therapy changes. The samples span the years 2004 to 2017, and the ART regimens used at that time may not be as effective as current regimens. The repertoire was dominated across all time points by expanded TRB clones identified before ART initiation, although this dominance was seen to fluctuate and to decrease in many PLHIV after ART. ART initiation was associated with a significant increase in TRB diversity, but diversity stayed significantly below transplant donor controls even after long-term ART. Because pre-ART samples had limited cell numbers, profiling was done on unsorted PBMC rather than on sorted CD4+ and CD8+ T cells. Owing to limited PBMC availability, only the TCR beta chain was sequenced, without alpha chain pairing. Compared with controls, HIV repertoires had narrower CDR3 length ranges, and the network structure pointed to an antigen-experienced repertoire that shifted only slightly toward naive after ART.

Participants were included only if at least one PBMC sample before ART initiation and at least two post-ART samples were available. Every participant with HIV received treatment in the United States of America. Before DNA extraction, cryopreserved samples of roughly 1-10 million PBMC were thawed and washed. At the time of the earliest PBMC sample, participants with HIV were aged between roughly 20 and 55 years. PBMC samples were contributed by each participant from 1-4 timepoints before ART initiation and 2-8 timepoints after ART initiation, with a median of 7 samples. For every participant, serial HIV viral load, CD4+ T-cell count, ART history and demographic data were obtained. Genomic DNA was extracted from unsorted PBMC with a Qiagen kit on a QIAcube, processed in batches of 12 samples.

The specimen was unsorted PBMCs, collected 3.1 years after starting antiretroviral therapy. The chain is assembled from TRBV5-1 and TRBJ1-3; the D gene cannot be named for sure. The TCR was taken from a woman aged 50 to 65 with HIV. The CDR3 in this case is CASSLTGFSGNTIYF. The nucleotide sequence reads TGCGCCAGCAGCTTGACCGGATTCTCTGGAAACACCATATATTTT.